The clone carrying this T cell receptor beta chain was detected a few times. Its antigen is not identified. The CDR3 totals 17 residues. The germline V gene has CDR1 SGHVS and CDR2 FNYEAQ. V lost 0 bases and J lost 6; bases outside the gene matches: 7. This record belongs to a study of beta chain features in type 1 diabetes. General observations from the study: Shortening of TCRB CDR3s, moderate but significant, appeared in all four CD4+ subsets of Type 1 diabetes patients.

Of the isolated RNA, all was reverse transcribed, and so the sequenced material was expressed TCRB transcripts. Libraries were prepared by immunoSEQ multiplex PCR; TCRdb keeps only in-frame clonotypes and omits some of them. Among over 700,000 clones listed, roughly a sixth were seen once. This sequence was found in a woman aged 18-30 years in good health. V usage is TRBV7-6 and J usage is TRBJ2-7; 14 nucleotides align to TRBD2. The specimen sequenced was naive CD4+ T cells from blood. CDR3 coding DNA: TGTGCCAGCAGCTTAGCGTCGACTAGCGGGAGGGCCCGCGAGCAGTACTTC. As protein: CASSLASTSGRAREQYF.